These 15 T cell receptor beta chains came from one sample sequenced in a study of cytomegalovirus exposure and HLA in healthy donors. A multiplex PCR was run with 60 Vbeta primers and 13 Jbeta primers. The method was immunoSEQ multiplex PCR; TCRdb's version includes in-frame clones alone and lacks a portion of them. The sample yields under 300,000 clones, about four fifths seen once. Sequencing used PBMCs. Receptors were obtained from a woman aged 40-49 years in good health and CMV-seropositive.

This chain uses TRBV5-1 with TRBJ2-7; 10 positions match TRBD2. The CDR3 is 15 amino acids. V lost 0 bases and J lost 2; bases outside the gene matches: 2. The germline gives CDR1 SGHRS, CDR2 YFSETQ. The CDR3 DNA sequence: TGCGCCAGCAGCTTGGAAGCGGGAGGGGCCTACGAGCAGTACTTC. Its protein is CASSLEAGGAYEQYF.

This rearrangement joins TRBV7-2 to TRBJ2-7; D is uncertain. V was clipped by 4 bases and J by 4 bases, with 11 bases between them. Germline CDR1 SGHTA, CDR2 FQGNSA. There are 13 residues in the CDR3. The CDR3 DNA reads TGTGCCAGCAGCTCTCGCCGAGGATACGAGCAGTACTTC. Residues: CASSSRRGYEQYF.

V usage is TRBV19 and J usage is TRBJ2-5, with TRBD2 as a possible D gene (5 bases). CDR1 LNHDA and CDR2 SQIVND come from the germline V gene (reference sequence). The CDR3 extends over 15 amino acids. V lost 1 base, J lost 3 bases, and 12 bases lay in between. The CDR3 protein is CASSIATLGKETQYF. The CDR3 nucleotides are TGTGCCAGTAGTATAGCGACCCTCGGGAAAGAGACCCAGTACTTC.

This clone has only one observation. CDR3 protein: CASSAGTGIYEQYF. The DNA of the CDR3 is TGTGCCAGCAGTGCCGGGACAGGGATTTACGAGCAGTACTTC. The chain carries TRBV5-4 and TRBJ2-7; 9 bases are shared with TRBD1. With 5 bases clipped from V and 4 bases from J, the junction kept 7 bases outside the gene matches. The CDR3 sequence is 14 residues long. From germline, CDR1 is SGHNT and CDR2 YYREEE (reference sequence).

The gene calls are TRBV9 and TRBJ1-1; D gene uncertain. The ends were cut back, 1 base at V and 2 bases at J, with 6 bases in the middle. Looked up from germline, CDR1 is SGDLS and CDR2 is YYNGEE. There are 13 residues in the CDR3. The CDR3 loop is CASSVTLNTEAFF. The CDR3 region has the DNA TGTGCCAGCAGCGTAACCCTAAACACTGAAGCTTTCTTT.

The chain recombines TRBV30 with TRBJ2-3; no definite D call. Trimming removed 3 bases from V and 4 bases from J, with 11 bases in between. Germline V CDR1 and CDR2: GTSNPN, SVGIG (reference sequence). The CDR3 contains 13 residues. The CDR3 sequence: CAWRPGSADTQYF. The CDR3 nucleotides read TGTGCCTGGAGGCCCGGGTCCGCAGATACGCAGTATTTT. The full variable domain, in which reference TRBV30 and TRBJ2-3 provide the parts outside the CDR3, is SQTIHQWPATLVQPVGSPLSLECTVEGTSNPNLYWYRQAAGRGLQLLFYSVGIGQISSEVPQNLSASRPQDRQFILSSKKLLLSDSGFYLCAWRPGSADTQYFGPGTRLTVL.

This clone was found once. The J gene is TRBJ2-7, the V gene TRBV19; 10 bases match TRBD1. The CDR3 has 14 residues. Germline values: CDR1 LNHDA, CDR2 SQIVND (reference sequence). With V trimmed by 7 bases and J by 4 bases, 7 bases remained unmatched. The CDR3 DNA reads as TGTGCCAGTACCAGGGGACAGGGGACGTACGAGCAGTACTTC. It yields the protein CASTRGQGTYEQYF.

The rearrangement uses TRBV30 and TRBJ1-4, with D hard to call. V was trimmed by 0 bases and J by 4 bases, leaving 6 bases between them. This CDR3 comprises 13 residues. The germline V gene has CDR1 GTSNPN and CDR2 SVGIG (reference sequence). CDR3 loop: CAWSVLVNEKLFF. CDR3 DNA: TGTGCCTGGAGTGTACTCGTTAATGAAAAACTGTTTTTT.

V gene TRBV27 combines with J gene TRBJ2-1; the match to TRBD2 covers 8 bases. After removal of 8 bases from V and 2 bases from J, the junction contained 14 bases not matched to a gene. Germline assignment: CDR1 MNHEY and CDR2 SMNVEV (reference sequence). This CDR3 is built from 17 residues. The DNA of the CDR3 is TGTGCCAGCCGGCGAACCAGAGCGGGAGACCCCTACAATGAGCAGTTCTTC. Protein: CASRRTRAGDPYNEQFF.

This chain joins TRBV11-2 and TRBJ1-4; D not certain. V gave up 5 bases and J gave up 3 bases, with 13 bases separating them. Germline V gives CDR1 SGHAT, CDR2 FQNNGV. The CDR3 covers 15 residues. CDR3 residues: CASSPPGRSNEKLFF. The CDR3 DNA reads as TGTGCCAGCAGCCCCCCTGGGAGGTCTAATGAAAAACTGTTTTTT.

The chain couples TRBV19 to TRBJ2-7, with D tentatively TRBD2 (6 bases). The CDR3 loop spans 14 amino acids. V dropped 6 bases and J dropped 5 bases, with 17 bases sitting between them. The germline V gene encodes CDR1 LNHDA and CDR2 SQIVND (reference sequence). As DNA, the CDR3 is TGTGCCAGTAGCCCTAGCGTTTATAGCGACGAGCAGTACTTC. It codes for CASSPSVYSDEQYF.

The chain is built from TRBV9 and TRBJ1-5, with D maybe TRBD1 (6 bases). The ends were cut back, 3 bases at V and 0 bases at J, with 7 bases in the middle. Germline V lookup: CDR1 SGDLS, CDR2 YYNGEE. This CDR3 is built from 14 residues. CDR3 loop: CASSEGDSNQPQHF. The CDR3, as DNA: TGTGCCAGCAGCGAGGGGGATAGCAATCAGCCCCAGCATTTT.

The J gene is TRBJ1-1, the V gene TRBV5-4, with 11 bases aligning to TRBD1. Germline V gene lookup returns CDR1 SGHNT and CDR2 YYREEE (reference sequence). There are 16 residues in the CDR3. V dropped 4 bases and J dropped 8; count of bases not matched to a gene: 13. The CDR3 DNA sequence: TGTGCCAGCAGCGCGGGACAGGGGGTAGAGTTAATGGAAGCTTTCTTT. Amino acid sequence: CASSAGQGVELMEAFF. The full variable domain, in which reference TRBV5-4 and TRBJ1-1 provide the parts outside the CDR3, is ETGVTQSPTHLIKTRGQQVTLRCSSQSGHNTVSWYQQALGQGPQFIFQYYREEENGRGNFPPRFSGLQFPNYSSELNVNALELDDSALYLCASSAGQGVELMEAFFGQGTRLTVV.

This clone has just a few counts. CDR3: CASSEALGEANQPQHF. Written as DNA, the CDR3 is TGTGCCAGCAGTGAAGCGTTAGGGGAGGCCAATCAGCCCCAGCATTTT. The V call is TRBV6-1, the J call TRBJ1-5, with D perhaps matching TRBD1 (5 bases). The CDR3 is 16 residues long. Trimming removed 0 bases from V and 3 bases from J, with 12 bases in between. Germline CDR1 and CDR2: MNHNS and SASEGT.

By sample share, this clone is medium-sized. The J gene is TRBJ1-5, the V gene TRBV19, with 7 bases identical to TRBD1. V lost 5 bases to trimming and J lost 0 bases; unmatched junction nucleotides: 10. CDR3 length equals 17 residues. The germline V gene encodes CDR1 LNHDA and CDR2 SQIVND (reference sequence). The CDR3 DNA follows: TGTGCCAGTAGTGGGGGACAGTATCGCAATAGCAATCAGCCCCAGCATTTT. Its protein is CASSGGQYRNSNQPQHF.